The 19 T cell receptor beta chains below come from one sample, sequenced in a study of T cell responses to AZD1222 COVID-19 vaccine. Using immunoSEQ multiplex PCR, the repertoire was profiled, and TCRdb retains in-frame clones only, with some absent. The sample has some 180,000 clones; about nine tenths are singletons. The sample consisted of peripheral blood, taken on day 0 of AZD1222 vaccination. These receptors all come from an adult in good health.

This rearrangement joins TRBV30 to TRBJ2-5; D may be TRBD2 (5 bases). CDR1 is GTSNPN and CDR2 is SVGIG in the germline V gene (reference sequence). Between the trimmed V and J ends, which lost 3 bases and 6 bases, there was a span of 8 bases. This CDR3 is built from 11 residues. CDR3 protein: CAWSGLQTQYF. The DNA of the CDR3 is TGTGCCTGGAGCGGACTCCAGACCCAGTACTTC.

The chain is built from TRBV18 and TRBJ2-5; D may be TRBD2 (5 bases). Per germline, CDR1 KGHSH and CDR2 LQKENI. The CDR3 is 13 amino acids. V was shortened by 6 bases and J by 2 bases, with 10 bases between the two germline ends. CDR3 bases: TGTGCCAGCTCGTTGGACTTGCAAGAGACCCAGTACTTC. It codes for CASSLDLQETQYF.

The chain uses TRBV6-2 or TRBV6-3 and TRBJ1-2; D remains unclear. With 4 bases removed from V and 1 base from J, the gap between germline ends came to 19 bases. This CDR3 region has 17 residues. Germline V gene sequence: CDR1 MNHEY, CDR2 SVGEGT. In DNA form, the CDR3 reads TGTGCCAGCAGTTGGGCTAGAAGCCACCAGGTTAACTATGGCTACACCTTC. Translating it yields CASSWARSHQVNYGYTF.

V is TRBV6-2 or TRBV6-3 and J is TRBJ2-7, with D possibly matching TRBD2 (6 bases). CDR3 length equals 17 residues. Between the trimmed V and J ends, which lost 4 bases and 3 bases, there was a span of 22 bases. Germline V gene data show CDR1 as MNHEY and CDR2 as SVGEGT. CDR3 bases: TGTGCCAGCAGTTCCATAACGACCGGGACTGCAAACTACGAGCAGTACTTC. This gives the protein CASSSITTGTANYEQYF.

This chain uses TRBV5-1 with TRBJ2-7; D is tentatively TRBD1 or TRBD2 (5 bases each). Germline lookup yields CDR1 SGHRS and CDR2 YFSETQ. CDR3 length: 13 amino acids. Trimming left V 4 bases short and J 6 bases short, with 14 bases between. The CDR3: CASSPGWDGEQYF. The CDR3 nucleotides are TGCGCCAGCAGCCCGGGCTGGGACGGCGAGCAGTACTTC. The full variable domain, with the rest looked up from reference TRBV5-1 and TRBJ2-7, is KAGVTQTPRYLIKTRGQQVTLSCSPISGHRSVSWYQQTPGQGLQFLFEYFSETQRNKGNFPGRFSGRQFSNSRSEMNVSTLELGDSALYLCASSPGWDGEQYFGPGTRLTVT.

The genes are TRBV6-5 and TRBJ2-7, with a weak D call TRBD2 (6 bases). Germline V gene data show CDR1 as MNHEY and CDR2 as SVGAGI. This CDR3 spans 16 amino acids. V was pared by 0 bases and J by 6 bases, with 18 bases between. CDR3 nucleotides: TGTGCCAGCAGTTACTCGAGGGGAGGAGGGTTCGCCGAGCAGTACTTC. It encodes CASSYSRGGGFAEQYF.

V gene TRBV30 combines with J gene TRBJ2-7, with a tentative D call TRBD2 (6 bases). Germline lookup yields CDR1 GTSNPN and CDR2 SVGIG (reference sequence). Trimming shortened V by 0 bases and J by 7 bases, and 19 bases separated the two germline ends. The CDR3 loop spans 15 amino acids. The CDR3 loop is CAWSVLSGTLGEQYF. CDR3 bases: TGTGCCTGGAGTGTATTGTCGGGGACTCTGGGAGAGCAGTACTTC.

This clone was found once. The chain employs TRBV6-2 or TRBV6-3 and TRBJ2-1, with 11 bases aligning to TRBD2. The junction had 2 bases not matched to a gene; V was cut back by 2 bases and J by 5 bases. Germline V gives CDR1 MNHEY, CDR2 SVGEGT. The CDR3 is made up of 15 amino acids. This chain's CDR3 is CASSYTTSGNNEQFF. CDR3 bases: TGTGCCAGCAGTTACACGACTAGCGGGAACAATGAGCAGTTCTTC.

CDR3 sequence reads: CASSGGANQPQHF. CDR3 coding DNA: TGTGCCAGCAGTGGAGGGGCCAATCAGCCCCAGCATTTT. This chain joins TRBV6-4 and TRBJ1-5, with D possibly being TRBD1 (5 bases). The CDR3 has 13 residues. Germline values: CDR1 MRHNA, CDR2 SNTAGT. V lost 4 bases to trimming and J lost 3 bases, with 7 bases between them.

The CDR3 loop reads CAIRTESYEQYF. In DNA, the CDR3 is TGTGCCATCAGGACTGAGTCCTACGAGCAGTACTTC. The chain is built from TRBV10-3 and TRBJ2-7; D is unresolved. This CDR3 has 12 amino acids. V lost 6 bases to trimming and J lost 1 base, with 7 bases between them. From germline, CDR1 is ENHRY and CDR2 SYGVKD.

The chain couples TRBV27 to TRBJ1-2; possibly TRBD1 for D (6 bases). Germline-derived CDR1 and CDR2 are MNHEY and SMNVEV (reference sequence). V lost 3 bases and J 6 bases, leaving 11 bases between the germline ends. This CDR3 contains 13 residues. Here the CDR3 reads CASSFSGAHGYTF. Here the CDR3 DNA reads TGTGCCAGCAGTTTTTCGGGGGCCCATGGCTACACCTTC.

V gene TRBV7-9 combines with J gene TRBJ1-1; D not certain. There are 14 residues in the CDR3. Trimming shortened V by 2 bases and J by 7 bases, and 14 bases separated the two germline ends. Germline CDR1 is SEHNR and CDR2 is FQNEAQ (reference sequence). The chain's CDR3 is CASSLISVQFEAFF. The CDR3 DNA reads as TGTGCCAGCAGCTTAATTTCGGTTCAGTTTGAAGCTTTCTTT.

The rearrangement joins TRBV29-1 to TRBJ2-5; D perhaps matches TRBD2 (6 bases). This CDR3 has 13 residues. Germline CDR1 is SQVTM and CDR2 is ANQGSEA. Trimming took off 7 bases at V and 2 bases at J, with 14 bases between the two ends. Here the CDR3 DNA reads TGCAGCGGGGCCGGGACTCGGCAAGAGACCCAGTACTTC. Translation: CSGAGTRQETQYF.

The chain couples TRBV11-2 to TRBJ2-1; 11 nucleotides align to TRBD2. Per the germline V gene, CDR1 is SGHAT and CDR2 is FQNNGV. This CDR3 contains 15 residues. The J segment lost 7 bases and the V segment lost 5 bases, leaving 7 bases of the junction unmatched. This CDR3 reads CASSPIAGGSNEQFF. The CDR3 coding sequence is TGTGCCAGCAGCCCCATAGCGGGGGGGTCAAATGAGCAGTTCTTC.

The chain employs TRBV6-6 and TRBJ1-1, with D possibly matching TRBD1 (6 bases). The CDR3 is 14 amino acids. Germline CDR1 is MNHNY and CDR2 is SVGAGI (reference sequence). The germline V and J ends were trimmed by 5 bases and 3 bases, with 13 bases remaining between them. CDR3 bases: TGTGCCAGCAGTAGGGGGAAAAAGGACACTGAAGCTTTCTTT. Encoded protein: CASSRGKKDTEAFF.

V is TRBV5-1 and J is TRBJ2-5, with 9 bases identical to TRBD2. Per germline, CDR1 SGHRS and CDR2 YFSETQ. V was clipped by 0 bases and J by 5 bases; unmatched bases: 5. This CDR3 has 15 residues. This CDR3 is CASSLVAGERETQYF. DNA for the CDR3: TGCGCCAGCAGCTTGGTAGCGGGGGAGCGGGAGACCCAGTACTTC.

The V gene is TRBV5-1, the J gene TRBJ2-2; D is perhaps TRBD1 (6 bases). The CDR3 contains 16 residues. V was pared by 4 bases and J by 1 base, with 14 bases between. The germline gives CDR1 SGHRS, CDR2 YFSETQ. CDR3 sequence reads: CASSATGMGNTGELFF. As DNA, the CDR3 is TGCGCCAGCAGCGCCACAGGGATGGGGAACACCGGGGAGCTGTTTTTT.

Worth noting for this clone: Within the sample, other DNA sequences also encode this same CDR3. The rearrangement uses TRBV3-1 (or the pseudogene TRBV3-2) and TRBJ2-7; D unresolved. This CDR3 has 12 amino acids. V gave up 6 bases and J gave up 4 bases, with 10 bases separating them. Germline V gene data show CDR1 as LGHDT and CDR2 as YNNKEL (reference sequence). The CDR3 protein is CASSRTGYEQYF. As DNA, the CDR3 is TGTGCCAGCAGTCGCACCGGGTACGAGCAGTACTTC.

The chain uses TRBV28 and TRBJ1-5, with TRBD1 as a possible D gene (6 bases). The CDR3 contains 22 residues. Between the trimmed V and J ends, which lost 1 base and 7 bases, there was a span of 35 bases. CDR1 MDHEN and CDR2 SYDVKM come from the germline V gene. CDR3 sequence (DNA): TGTGCCAGCAGTTTATCGGGATGGCACCGGAGCGGGCAGGGGTCGCTGAAACAGCCCCAGCATTTT. Translation gives CASSLSGWHRSGQGSLKQPQHF.